This T cell receptor (beta chain) was captured in a study of blood T cell repertoires in COVID-19 (TCRdb year 2020). With respect to the entire study: Samples covering the acute and convalescent phases of COVID-19 were provided by collaborators in the United States, Italy and Spain. The prospective study material was composed of cDNA or gDNA derived from T cells, B-cell-depleted T cells, or PBMCs. The dataset comprised deeply sampled blood TCRbeta repertoires from subjects exposed to, actively infected with, or recovered from COVID-19. The repertoires were released in a freely available public database intended as a resource for research on the immune response to SARS-CoV-2. The samples were drawn from two sources: the first 160 participants of the ongoing ImmuneRACE study, and 1,200 or so subjects contributed by 6 global collaborators. The sample metadata nearly always contained a de-identified subject ID, COVID-19 status, age in years and sex. Where available, HLA class I and class II types were obtained from metadata supplied by the sample provider rather than from assay-based typing.

TCRbeta CDR3 regions were amplified from genomic DNA by means of the immunoSEQ Assay, a bias-controlled multiplex PCR. Regarding the original processing steps: The number of nucleated cells in each sample was estimated by amplification of reference gene primers within the assay. Sequence reads were collapsed and filtered to measure the absolute abundance of every unique TCRbeta CDR3 rearrangement. For each sample, productive Simpson clonality was calculated as the square root of Simpson's diversity index across productive rearrangements. Not all clones reach the TCRdb copy of this immuneACCESS table, which keeps in-frame sequences only. Checked studies attribute under half of the gap to unresolved V genes and leave the rest unexplained. That table is the source of V, J and clone size, and D and trimming were worked out from the DNA. In all, the sample holds approximately 430,000 clones, and more than 80% of those were seen once. Under 1.5% of the sample rests with the top ten.

Including the terminal cysteine and phenylalanine, the CDR3 comprises 19 residues. Of all the DNA, just the CDR3 is kept, 57 bases in frame from base 1. V sheds 2 bases and J sheds 1 base, leaving 22 bases between their ends. Per the germline V gene (reference sequence), SGHNT is the CDR1 and YYREEE is the CDR2. Results the study describes overall, beyond this receptor: The quantity of clinical and demographic metadata differed by source and by participant and was supplied without curation.

With regard to this clone: Its antigen is not yet known. No much larger clone exists at a distance of one base, and base qualities are not known.

Collaborating institutions collected whole blood in K2EDTA tubes following their own protocols. For TCRbeta analysis, collaborators shipped samples in one of three forms: frozen whole blood, isolated PBMCs, or DNA extracted from either of those sample types. The rearrangement joined TRBV5-4 to TRBJ1-3, with no reliable assignment of the D segment. The source is a woman aged 25 to 39 with active or convalescent COVID-19. The source material was peripheral blood. The CDR3 amino acid sequence is: CASSFNPLGREYSGNTIYF. The DNA reads TGTGCCAGCAGCTTTAATCCCCTTGGGAGGGAATATTCTGGAAACACCATATATTTT.